The 23 T cell receptor beta chains presented below share a single source sample, sequenced in a study of T cells in Graves' hyperthyroidism and ophthalmopathy. Regions amplified from RNA transcripts were the TCR beta CDR3 regions. TCR CDR3 underwent first-round RT-PCR with the HTBI primer set. TCRdb called the multiplex PCR reads again in MiXCR, with one record for every CDR3 protein. The data contain 490,000 or so distinct CDR3 sequences, 20% to 25% of them singletons. Sequencing was done on a sample of blood. The origin of the receptors is a woman between 65 and 79 years old with Graves' ophthalmopathy.

This clonotype was picked up one time. The V call is TRBV19, the J call TRBJ2-7; either TRBD1 or TRBD2 may supply D (5 bases each). This CDR3 region has 17 residues. With 1 base removed from V and 0 bases from J, the gap between germline ends came to 16 bases. Germline assignment: CDR1 LNHDA and CDR2 SQIVND (reference sequence). CDR3 sequence: CASSIGGAERTSYEQYF. The CDR3 DNA reads TGTGCCAGTAGTATAGGAGGGGCGGAGCGGACCTCCTACGAGCAGTACTTC.

This clonotype was counted between two and nine times. The gene calls are TRBV6-1 and TRBJ2-1, with D unresolved. Trimming took off 6 bases at V and 13 bases at J, with 13 bases between the two ends. Germline loops: CDR1 MNHNS, CDR2 SASEGT. CDR3 length: 11 residues. The CDR3 bases are TGTGCCAGCAGGGCAGATAATGCACAGTTCTTC. Translated, it gives CASRADNAQFF.

The table lists this clonotype with many counts. The chain carries TRBV12-3 or TRBV12-4 and TRBJ1-3; D ambiguous. The V gene lost 7 bases and the J gene lost 4 bases, with 8 bases spanning the gap. The CDR3 sequence is 12 residues long. CDR3 loop: CASNFGGNTIYF. CDR3 coding DNA: TGTGCCAGCAACTTTGGGGGAAACACCATATATTTT.

Points on this clonotype: One base away lies a much larger clone, so this may be a sequencing read error. The chain combines TRBV27 with TRBJ1-2, with D possibly TRBD1 on 6 matching bases. CDR3 size: 15 residues. V lost 4 bases and J 3 bases, leaving 15 bases between the germline ends. From germline, CDR1 is MNHEY and CDR2 SMNVEV (reference sequence). In DNA form, the CDR3 reads TGTGCCAGCAGTTGGACAGTAGAGGGTCACTATGGCTACACCTTC. Protein product: CASSWTVEGHYGYTF.

There are many counts of this clonotype. V and J are TRBV5-1 and TRBJ2-7, with D possibly matching TRBD1 (6 bases). From germline, CDR1 is SGHRS and CDR2 YFSETQ. V lost 4 bases to trimming and J lost 2 bases, with 10 bases between them. The CDR3 spans 13 residues. The DNA for the CDR3 is TGCGCCAGCAGCCCCGAGGGGGCCTACGAGCAGTACTTC. It encodes CASSPEGAYEQYF.

This clonotype has more than one count but fewer than ten. The V gene is TRBV3-1, the J gene TRBJ2-7; 8 bases are shared with TRBD2. The V and J ends lost 1 base and 5 bases, in that order; junction bases with no gene match: 4. This CDR3 spans 14 amino acids. Germline CDR1 LGHDT, CDR2 YNNKEL (reference sequence). In DNA, the CDR3 is TGTGCCAGCAGCCAAGTCGGGAGGGACCACGAGCAGTACTTC. It is translated as CASSQVGRDHEQYF.

This clonotype has at least ten counts. The chain has TRBV7-9 and TRBJ1-2; no definite D call. Trimming removed 2 bases from V and 3 bases from J, with 16 bases in between. The CDR3 is 16 amino acids. Germline CDR1 and CDR2: SEHNR and FQNEAQ (reference sequence). This CDR3 reads CASSLRSTWLDYGYTF. In DNA, the CDR3 is TGTGCCAGCAGCTTAAGGTCTACCTGGCTCGACTATGGCTACACCTTC.

This clonotype was found many times. The chain combines TRBV11-2 with TRBJ2-3; 9 bases are a match to TRBD1. Germline-derived CDR1 and CDR2 are SGHAT and FQNNGV. V shed 5 bases, J shed 5 bases, and the junction held 11 bases outside the gene matches. The CDR3 has 16 amino acids. This CDR3 reads CASSKFADRGKDTQYF. The CDR3 coding sequence is TGTGCCAGCAGCAAGTTCGCAGACAGGGGGAAAGATACGCAGTATTTT. Based on the CDR3 plus reference TRBV11-2 and TRBJ2-3, the full variable domain is EAGVAQSPRYKIIEKRQSVAFWCNPISGHATLYWYQQILGQGPKLLIQFQNNGVVDDSQLPKDRFSAERLKGVDSTLKIQPAKLEDSAVYLCASSKFADRGKDTQYFGPGTRLTVL.

The rearrangement links TRBV20-1 to TRBJ2-1; D is tentatively TRBD1 or TRBD2 (5 bases each). The germline CDR1 and CDR2 sequences are DFQATT and SNEGSKA (reference sequence). This CDR3 has 16 amino acids. V lost 2 bases and J lost 0, with 14 bases in between. The CDR3 sequence is CSARPTGASSYNEQFF. The CDR3 nucleotides are TGCAGTGCTAGACCCACCGGGGCCAGCTCCTACAATGAGCAGTTCTTC.

This rearrangement joins TRBV3-1 to TRBJ2-1; 11 bases are a match to TRBD2. V was clipped by 7 bases and J by 2 bases; unmatched bases: 4. The germline V gene encodes CDR1 LGHDT and CDR2 YNNKEL (reference sequence). The CDR3 totals 15 residues. Here the CDR3 reads CASKLAGGPYNEQFF. The DNA for the CDR3 is TGTGCCAGCAAATTAGCGGGAGGGCCCTACAATGAGCAGTTCTTC.

Ten or more counts support this clonotype. The rearrangement uses TRBV7-2 and TRBJ2-5; 11 bases align to TRBD2. This CDR3 has 15 residues. V was pared by 6 bases and J by 4 bases, with 7 bases of the junction left unmatched. Germline V gene data show CDR1 as SGHTA and CDR2 as FQGNSA. CDR3 DNA: TGTGCCAGCAGTCAACGGACTAGCGGGTTAGAGACCCAGTACTTC. It encodes CASSQRTSGLETQYF. Drawing the rest from reference TRBV7-2 and TRBJ2-5, the complete variable domain is GAGVSQSPSNKVTEKGKDVELRCDPISGHTALYWYRQSLGQGLEFLIYFQGNSAPDKSGLPSDRFSAERTGGSVSTLTIQRTQQEDSAVYLCASSQRTSGLETQYFGPGTRLLVL.

There are a few counts of this clonotype. The chain employs TRBV6-6 and TRBJ2-6, with D possibly matching TRBD1 (5 bases). The CDR3 totals 17 residues. Germline CDR1 is MNHNY and CDR2 is SVGAGI (reference sequence). V dropped 2 bases and J dropped 4 bases, with 15 bases sitting between them. Written as DNA, the CDR3 is TGTGCCAGCAGTTACCAGGGTCTCCCCCCCGGGGCCAACGTCCTGACTTTC. This encodes CASSYQGLPPGANVLTF.

In its sample, this clonotype was seen many times. The chain links TRBV28 to TRBJ2-5; 9 bases are a match to TRBD1. Germline assignment: CDR1 MDHEN and CDR2 SYDVKM. Trimming removed 6 bases from V and 5 bases from J; junction bases left unmatched: 7. The CDR3 consists of 14 residues. The CDR3 reads CASRGGTGTETQYF. The CDR3 bases are TGTGCCAGCAGGGGTGGGACAGGGACGGAGACCCAGTACTTC.

This clonotype was counted many times. The V call is TRBV20-1, the J call TRBJ1-4; D is perhaps TRBD1 (5 bases). Trimming left V 3 bases short and J 8 bases short, with 13 bases between. The CDR3 totals 13 residues. Germline V gene sequence: CDR1 DFQATT, CDR2 SNEGSKA (reference sequence). The CDR3 coding sequence is TGCAGTGCTAGCCGGCAGGGTCGAGAAAAACTGTTTTTT. Its translation: CSASRQGREKLFF.

Many counts were recorded for this clonotype. The J gene is TRBJ1-1, the V gene TRBV29-1; D not certain. The V gene lost 6 bases and the J gene lost 2 bases, with 10 bases spanning the gap. Per the germline V gene, CDR1 is SQVTM and CDR2 is ANQGSEA. This CDR3 contains 12 residues. Written as DNA, the CDR3 is TGCAGCGTAAAGACGGGTAACACTGAAGCTTTCTTT. Amino acid sequence: CSVKTGNTEAFF.

This clonotype was picked up a small number of times. The chain joins TRBV12-3 or TRBV12-4 to TRBJ2-2, with 12 bases matching TRBD2. The V and J ends lost 6 bases and 7 bases, in that order; junction bases with no gene match: 3. The CDR3 contains 14 residues. CDR3 loop: CASSPLAGGGELFF. The CDR3 region has the DNA TGTGCCAGCAGCCCACTAGCGGGAGGCGGGGAGCTGTTTTTT.

Ten or more counts support this clonotype. This chain links TRBV12-3 or TRBV12-4 with TRBJ2-5; a possible D gene is TRBD1 (5 bases). This CDR3 spans 12 amino acids. Trimming removed 2 bases at V and 10 bases at J, with 11 bases between. Here the CDR3 DNA reads TGTGCCAGCAGTTTATCCAGGGCGGACCAGTACTTC. Amino acids: CASSLSRADQYF.

This clonotype was seen only a few times. This chain connects TRBV6-1 to TRBJ2-3, with D perhaps given as TRBD1 or TRBD2 (5 bases each). CDR1 and CDR2 from the germline V gene are MNHNS and SASEGT. Deletions cut 4 bases from V and 4 bases from J, with 21 bases between. This CDR3 spans 17 amino acids. The CDR3 loop reads CASSGGFGGVVADTQYF. The CDR3 DNA follows: TGTGCCAGCAGTGGCGGCTTTGGGGGAGTAGTGGCAGATACGCAGTATTTT.

This clonotype showed up just a few times. V gene TRBV11-1 combines with J gene TRBJ2-1, with D maybe TRBD2 (6 bases). Germline V lookup: CDR1 SGHAT, CDR2 FQDESV (reference sequence). The CDR3 sequence is 15 residues long. V was shortened by 1 base and J by 6 bases, with 13 bases between the two germline ends. CDR3 amino acids: CASSLGLAHGNEQFF. The CDR3 DNA reads TGTGCCAGCAGCTTAGGGCTAGCGCACGGCAATGAGCAGTTCTTC. The entire variable domain, with the rest obtained from reference TRBV11-1 and TRBJ2-1, is as follows: EAEVAQSPRYKITEKSQAVAFWCDPISGHATLYWYRQILGQGPELLVQFQDESVVDDSQLPKDRFSAERLKGVDSTLKIQPAELGDSAMYLCASSLGLAHGNEQFFGPGTRLTVL.

The chain has TRBV11-2 and TRBJ1-1; tentatively, D is TRBD1 (5 bases). The CDR3 is made up of 15 amino acids. V dropped 0 bases and J dropped 5 bases, with 13 bases sitting between them. Per germline, CDR1 SGHAT and CDR2 FQNNGV. The DNA for the CDR3 is TGTGCCAGCAGCTTAGATCGCGGGGGAGGGACTGAAGCTTTCTTT. Translated: CASSLDRGGGTEAFF.

This clonotype has at least ten counts. The gene calls are TRBV6-1 and TRBJ2-1, with TRBD2 identical over 8 bases. V dropped 6 bases and J dropped 7; count of bases not matched to a gene: 20. Germline CDR1 reads MNHNS; CDR2 reads SASEGT. CDR3 size: 18 residues. CDR3 sequence (DNA): TGTGCCAGCAGCCCAAGGATGGGACTAGGAGTAGGGCGTAATGAGCAGTTCTTC. Translated, it gives CASSPRMGLGVGRNEQFF.

Here the CDR3 DNA reads TGCGCCAGCAGGGGACAGGGGACCTCCCGGGAGCAGTACTTC. Its protein is CASRGQGTSREQYF. The chain carries TRBV5-1 and TRBJ2-7; 10 nucleotides line up with TRBD1. V trimming: 5 bases; J trimming: 7 bases; junction bases outside the gene matches: 9. Germline loops: CDR1 SGHRS, CDR2 YFSETQ. The CDR3 sequence is 14 residues long.

V is TRBV27 and J is TRBJ2-7, with 7 bases aligning to TRBD1. The CDR3 totals 14 residues. CDR1 is MNHEY and CDR2 is SMNVEV in the germline V gene (reference sequence). V lost 8 bases and J lost 2; bases outside the gene matches: 9. CDR3: CASWRAGGAYEQYF. The CDR3 DNA is TGTGCCAGCTGGCGGGCAGGGGGTGCCTACGAGCAGTACTTC.